These T cell receptor beta chains were read from a single sample in a study of T-cell memory formation after mild COVID-19. TCRdb analysed the 5' RACE reads with MiXCR anew, one entry per CDR3 protein. Of hundreds of thousands of distinct CDR3 sequences in the sample, roughly 15% were seen once. Source material: PBMCs or a T cell subset sorted from them (not recorded which). These receptors all stem from a young man who had mild COVID-19 (a few samples of this study predate the infection). Cell type and time point are not known. Both conserved end residues are part of each CDR3. Fields, in order: CDR3 length, clone size, V gene, CDR3 protein. A clone size is listed for some rows: how often the clone was seen (once, few, many), or a class if it is expanded.

15 NA TRBV21-1 CASSKPRQLEETQYF
15 NA TRBV20-1 CSAPGLAGTSYEQYF
15 few TRBV5-4 CASSLGRSGTQPQHF
12 few TRBV4-1 CASSQGGTEQYF
16 NA TRBV6-5 CASSYSGGTAIYEQYF
15 many TRBV5-1 CASTRGDWAGNEQFF
13 NA TRBV6-5 CASSYTYTQPQHF
14 many TRBV5-1 CASSVDRGNTEAFF
15 few TRBV6-1 CASSDGGTGAKEQYF
15 NA TRBV12-3/TRBV12-4 CASSLGDRVPDTQYF
13 few TRBV10-3 CAISGGQNYGYTF
15 few TRBV5-6 CASSRPGSGGNEQFF
14 NA TRBV7-9 CASTISSSGNTIYF
17 once TRBV5-5 CASSLFGTPSWANVLTF
14 NA TRBV30 CAGTLGLGNTEAFF
14 NA TRBV27 CASSLNLDTGELFF
15 many TRBV12-3/TRBV12-4 CASSLEAGGYNEQFF
15 NA TRBV6-4 CASSDSSGSSHEAFF
14 few TRBV2 CASSRNGRSGELFF
13 few TRBV20-1 CSAIAGSTDTQYF
15 NA TRBV7-2 CASSFGLHSYNEQFF
16 few TRBV12-3/TRBV12-4 CASSSGQGAGANVLTF
15 few TRBV7-9 CASSLSRSSHTEAFF
19 few TRBV5-5 CASSFAAQDRGKLNTEAFF
14 NA TRBV7-6 CASSLETGVYEQYF
15 few TRBV2 CASSLSPVTLQTQYF
13 few TRBV6-1 CASSERQAYGYTF
15 NA TRBV20-1 CSALSSGAANYGYTF
11 few TRBV29-1 CSVGGYYGYTF
13 NA TRBV7-9 CASSFGNSYGYTF